This TCR beta chain was identified during a study of OX40 agonist ivuxolimab in advanced cancers. Overall study context: Earlier anti-PD-1, anti-PD-L1 or anti-CTLA-4 therapy was permitted; 40% had received some.

With baseline, cycle 4 day 1, and cycle 7 day 1 as timepoints, blood was sampled. The CDR3 covers 17 residues. Germline CDR1 reads LGHNA; CDR2 reads YSLEER. Trimming stripped 2 bases from V and 6 bases from J, with 22 bases between. Study-level findings and limits: Expanded clones tended on average to be more numerous among CD8+ T cells than CD4+.

As regards this clone: Its antigen is unidentified.

TCRdb's copy holds only in-frame clones and misses some; the assay was immunoSEQ multiplex PCR. The sample holds around 18,000 clones, approximately 80% seen once. The sequences come from CD4+ or CD8+ T cells sorted from blood, collected in a trial of the OX40 agonist ivuxolimab. This clonotype originated in an adult with an advanced solid tumor such as melanoma, head and neck, liver or kidney cancer. The chain has TRBV4-3 and TRBJ1-1; no definite D call. CDR3 residues: CASSQKLLRGSAAEAFF. CDR3 sequence (DNA): TGCGCCAGCAGCCAAAAGCTCCTCCGAGGCAGTGCCGCTGAAGCTTTCTTT.